The entry below gives a single T cell receptor beta chain sequence along with its context. The antigen it recognizes is unknown. No much larger clonotype is one base removed from it; base qualities were not supplied. The cohort comprised 666 healthy bone marrow donors. All cohort members were sampled while nominally healthy, although unrecorded immune exposures were likely present. The donor tested CMV seronegative, placing the donor among the roughly 350 seronegative members of the cohort. Every donor gave a peripheral blood sample, and the peripheral blood mononuclear cells from that sample were used for TCR beta sequencing. The Qiagen DNeasy Blood Extraction Kit was used to extract genomic DNA from the blood cell samples. Sequences SGHAT (CDR1) and FQNNGV (CDR2) are obtained from the germline V gene. Inclusive of the bounding cysteine and phenylalanine, the CDR3 is 14 residues long. This entry keeps only the CDR3 DNA: 42 bases, framed from base 1. V and J lose 4 bases and 7 bases, and a span of 14 bases separates them.

This sample is part of a study of cytomegalovirus exposure and HLA in healthy donors (dated by TCRdb to 2017 to 2019). For context, the study as a whole: An earlier analysis of roughly 500 of the donors reported roughly 300 Gb of sequence data and roughly 120 million unique TCR beta sequences obtained from some 200 million T cells. Because of strong linkage in the cohort, 4 to 6 DR-DQ haplotypes were treated as single units for association and clustering. Along with the roughly 670-subject first cohort, a separate validation cohort of around 110 different subjects was used. Using immunosequencing, the study profiled T cell repertoires from about 610 subjects and related those repertoires to cytomegalovirus serostatus. HLA typing included class I and class II loci at four-digit resolution. Of the roughly 400 genotyped donors, around 81% fell in the genetic ancestry cluster associated with self-reported Caucasian donors. Rather than using new phenotypic data, the later analysis identified candidate immune exposures from TCR beta sequences and from how often those sequences occurred across donors. An earlier analysis of 587 of the donors applied high-throughput TCR beta sequencing to assess whether each TCR beta V gene segment acted as functional or pseudogenic. Among several hundred genotyped donors of the cohort, an average of around 250,000 unique TCR beta nucleotide sequences was sequenced per donor, of which 15% to 20% were non-productive. Typing coverage varied by locus: about 620-640 donors for A, B, C, DRB1 and DQB1; roughly 560 for DQA1; 600 to 610 for DPA1; roughly 450 for DPB1. In a later genetic analysis, genome-wide SNP genotypes for about 55% of the roughly 670 donors were used, and that subset was treated as a discovery cohort. An early release covering roughly 640 HLA-typed donors comprised about 300 gigabases of sequencing data and 85 million to 100 million unique TCR sequences. All discovery cohort repertoires had been generated on a single sequencing platform. To predict cytomegalovirus infection status, the study brought together high-throughput TCR immunosequencing, statistical association of individual TCRs with disease status, and machine learning. Donor age, sex, ethnicity and CMV serostatus were compiled alongside the repertoire data. The study aimed to test whether cataloging public T cell receptors could reveal signatures of past pathogen exposure. To study patterns of TCR occurrence, a later analysis re-analyzed previously published TCR beta repertoires from hundreds of donors and added high-resolution HLA genotyping.

What the study reported, not specific to this receptor: V-gene and J-gene trimming of TCR beta chains was associated with a missense DCLRE1C variant in a later genetic analysis, and the association was replicated in an independent cohort. Some 16 rarely observed V segments, including chromosome 9 orphons, were excluded from the earlier analysis of several hundred of the donors because counts were too low. Because some donors lacked HLA typing at each locus, the association tests relied only on the typed subset. According to a later analysis, TCR association rates differed among HLA loci, with DRB1 alleles showing the most associated TCRs and HLA-C alleles showing the fewest. The presence/absence analyses assumed that sequencing depth was roughly uniform across donors, and that assumption may not be true. A group of highly shared sequence variants was considered likely to be a technical artifact of the sequencing pipeline. A further reported finding was that TCR beta sequences accurately predicted the HLA-A and HLA-B alleles for most subjects in the first cohort. In a later analysis, HLA-associated TCR beta chains were found to be more clonally expanded and to have lower generation probabilities than equally common non-associated chains. In the study, around 150 TCR beta chains were listed as associated with cytomegalovirus. For the cohort, immune exposure information was limited to CMV serostatus. In an earlier analysis of more than 450 of the donors, most TCR beta V segments were observed in productive rearrangements about 87% or about 30% of the time, broadly matching IMGT annotations. Some IMGT-functional V segments, including TRBV6-2 and TRBV6-3, could not be distinguished by the 87-base-pair reads and were therefore excluded. In a later analysis, most CMV-associated TCR beta chains were found to appear HLA-restricted, with HLA associations seemingly driven largely by CMV exposure. This cohort had only TCR beta chains sequenced, and the lack of alpha or paired-chain data limited which features could be detected. A few of the identified cytomegalovirus-associated TCR beta chains were confirmed in vitro to be specific for cytomegalovirus antigens. Linkage disequilibrium might explain the correlated functional status among segregating V segments, but an unknown experimental factor could not be ruled out. In a later genetic analysis, fewer N-insertions in productive TCRs were reported among donors in an Asian-associated ancestry cluster than the roughly 640-donor mean. In a later analysis, several top co-occurrence clusters were reported to appear linked to parvovirus B19, influenza, CMV and Epstein-Barr virus. Assigning TCR associations to individual alleles was difficult when HLA alleles, especially DR and DQ, strongly co-occurred. The classifier was reported to diagnose cytomegalovirus status with high specificity and sensitivity in both the original cohort and the validation cohort. The authors suggested that the approach could potentially be extended to other disease states and immunological phenotypes. A later analysis associated around 16,000 TCR beta sequences with specific HLA alleles at a false discovery rate of 0.05. Most TCR sequences were seen in very few donors, while some public TCRs were found in many individuals.

Library creation used the immunoSEQ multiplex PCR assay. The multiplex PCR relied on a mix of 60 forward primers for TCR Vbeta segments and 13 reverse primers for TCR Jbeta segments. The CDR3 region of rearranged TCR beta genes was amplified from genomic DNA by a multiplex PCR assay. Amplified TCR beta libraries were sequenced as 87-base-pair reads on the Illumina HiSeq System. As for the authors' bioinformatics: A later analysis tallied around 87 million unique TCR beta chains across the roughly 610 repertoires, and about 12 million of those chains were shared by two or more donors. Raw reads were error-corrected and collapsed into unique sequences with a nearest-neighbor algorithm that merged closely related sequences to remove PCR and sequencing errors. CDR3 sequences were aligned to IMGT reference sequences to assign V, D and J gene segments. For a sequence to be retained, a match of at least six nucleotides to both a V gene segment and a J gene segment was required. Rearrangements were classified as productive when the CDR3 lacked stop codons and remained in frame with V and J, and all other rearrangements were classified as non-productive. Following IMGT convention, CDR3 was defined as the stretch from the second conserved V-encoded cysteine up to the conserved J-encoded phenylalanine. Sequences without an unambiguous match to a single V gene segment were excluded from the earlier analysis of 450 to 650 of the donors. In an earlier analysis of more than 500 of the donors, a V segment was called functional when productive rearrangements were above 56.7%, and segregating when the standard deviation between donors exceeded 5%. A statistical classification framework was built to diagnose cytomegalovirus status from the catalog of TCR beta chain sequences. A later analysis assigned V and J genes by comparing TCR nucleotide sequences with IMGT/GENE-DB human TR gene sequences. In a later analysis, CDR3 sequences and most-parsimonious VDJ recombination scenarios were assigned using the TCRdist pipeline. In a later analysis, every TCR beta chain was defined by the combination of its CDR3 amino acid sequence and its V-gene family, and reads without a unique V-gene family were dropped. To address suspected cross-contamination and a sequencing artifact, a later analysis removed a few hundred highly shared, low-generation-probability nucleotide sequences. A later analysis calculated a clonal expansion index for each public chain from normalized within-repertoire ranks of inferred template counts. In a later analysis, generation probabilities were computed using a VDJ recombination model fitted to out-of-frame rearrangements, and the results were checked against IGoR. In a later analysis, TCR-TCR, TCR-HLA and TCR-CMV co-occurrence was scored with hypergeometric tests, and a repertoire-size bias correction was applied to TCR pairs. To estimate false discovery rates, a later analysis permuted the HLA or CMV assignments 20 times. In a later analysis, co-occurring TCRs were grouped using DBSCAN, and TCRdist sequence similarity was added for clustering within HLA-allele-positive subsets. For co-occurrence clustering, repertoires with fewer than 30,000 or more than 120,000 public chains were excluded, along with four to six repertoires with anomalous nucleotide sharing. Drawn from immuneACCESS, this table holds only the in-frame rearrangements with V and J called that TCRdb kept. Clones are partly lost; checked studies trace under half to an unresolved V gene and leave the rest unexplained. V and J calls and clone size are given by that table; D and trimming were obtained from the DNA. Across this sample there are about 230,000 clones, with 78% seen only once. The top ten constitute 0.4% to 0.6% of the sample.

Input material: PBMCs. The chain joins TRBV11-2 to TRBJ2-1; the best D guess is TRBD2, with 5 bases matching. This TCR derives from a boy aged 5 to 17 in good health and CMV-seronegative. CDR3 protein: CASSSTRGRNEQFF. The DNA is TGTGCCAGCAGCTCCACGAGAGGGAGAAATGAGCAGTTCTTC.